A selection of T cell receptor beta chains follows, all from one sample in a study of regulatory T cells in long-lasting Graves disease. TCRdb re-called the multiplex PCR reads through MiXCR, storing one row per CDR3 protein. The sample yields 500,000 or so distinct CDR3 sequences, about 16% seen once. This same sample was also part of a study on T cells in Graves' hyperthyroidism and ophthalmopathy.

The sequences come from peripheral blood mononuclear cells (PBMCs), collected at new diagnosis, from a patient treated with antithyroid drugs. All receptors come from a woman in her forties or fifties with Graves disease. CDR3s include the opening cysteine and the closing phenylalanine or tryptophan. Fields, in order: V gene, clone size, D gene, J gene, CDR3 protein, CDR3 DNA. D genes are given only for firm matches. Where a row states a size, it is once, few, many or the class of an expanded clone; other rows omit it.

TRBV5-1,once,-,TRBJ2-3,CASSGITTDTQYF,TGCGCCAGCAGCGGGATCACCACAGATACGCAGTATTTT
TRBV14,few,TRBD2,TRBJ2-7,CASSQDSGLAHEQYF,TGTGCCAGCAGCCAAGATTCGGGACTAGCGCACGAGCAGTACTTC
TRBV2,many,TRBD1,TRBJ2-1,CASSRGQGPWNEQFF,TGTGCCAGCAGCCGCGGACAGGGGCCTTGGAATGAGCAGTTCTTC
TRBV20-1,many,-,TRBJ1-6,CSASQASSYNSPLHF,TGCAGTGCTAGTCAGGCGAGCTCCTATAATTCACCCCTCCACTTT
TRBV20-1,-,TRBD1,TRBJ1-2,CSARENSGQHRYGYTF,TGCAGTGCTAGAGAAAACTCGGGACAGCACCGCTATGGCTACACCTTC
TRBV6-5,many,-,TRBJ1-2,CASSYVASHNYGYTF,TGTGCCAGCAGTTATGTGGCTTCCCATAACTATGGCTACACCTTC
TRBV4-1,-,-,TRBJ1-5,CASSQDGTGYSNQPQHF,TGCGCCAGCAGCCAAGATGGAACAGGCTATAGCAATCAGCCCCAGCATTTT
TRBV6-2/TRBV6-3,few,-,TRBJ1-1,CASSYGSYPYTEAFF,TGTGCCAGCAGTTATGGATCATATCCGTACACTGAAGCTTTCTTT
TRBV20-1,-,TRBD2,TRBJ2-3,CSASRVAGGSDTQYF,TGCAGTGCTTCCCGGGTAGCGGGGGGTTCAGATACGCAGTATTTT
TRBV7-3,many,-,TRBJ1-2,CASSRRAGTEGYTF,TGTGCCAGCAGCCGCCGAGCAGGGACTGAGGGCTACACCTTC
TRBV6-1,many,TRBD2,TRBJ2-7,CASSEWVSGGPYEQYF,TGTGCCAGCAGTGAATGGGTTAGCGGGGGACCCTACGAGCAGTACTTC
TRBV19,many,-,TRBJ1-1,CASRYLDGGFEAFF,TGTGCCAGTAGATATTTGGACGGTGGATTTGAAGCTTTCTTT
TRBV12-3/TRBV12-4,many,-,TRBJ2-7,CASSLVSEGYYEQYF,TGTGCCAGCAGTTTAGTGTCCGAGGGATACTACGAGCAGTACTTC
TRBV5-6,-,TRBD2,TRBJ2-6,CASSPGRGESISGANVLTF,TGTGCCAGCAGCCCGGGTCGGGGGGAGAGTATCTCTGGGGCCAACGTCCTGACTTTC
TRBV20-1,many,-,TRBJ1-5,CSASTQDGSNQPQHF,TGCAGTGCTTCTACTCAGGACGGAAGCAATCAGCCCCAGCATTTT
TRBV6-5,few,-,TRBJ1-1,CASSYEGVEAFF,TGTGCCAGCAGTTACGAAGGGGTCGAGGCTTTCTTT
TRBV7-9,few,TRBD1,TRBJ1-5,CASSPPGQGAHYSNQPQHF,TGTGCCAGCAGCCCGCCGGGACAGGGGGCCCACTATAGCAATCAGCCCCAGCATTTT
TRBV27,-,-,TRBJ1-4,CASSPYLRIATNEKLFF,TGTGCCAGCAGTCCCTATCTCAGGATTGCAACTAATGAAAAACTGTTTTTT
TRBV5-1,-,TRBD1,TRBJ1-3,CASSSGQGISGNTIYF,TGCGCCAGCAGCTCGGGACAGGGGATCTCTGGAAACACCATATATTTT
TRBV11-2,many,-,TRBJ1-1,CASSLERTGNEAFF,TGTGCCAGCAGCTTAGAACGGACGGGGAATGAAGCTTTCTTT
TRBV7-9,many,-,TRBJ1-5,CASSPDNQPQHF,TGTGCCAGCAGCCCCGATAATCAGCCCCAGCATTTT
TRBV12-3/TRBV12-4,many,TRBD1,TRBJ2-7,CASSQDRWGMTYEQYF,TGTGCCAGCAGTCAGGACAGGTGGGGCATGACCTACGAGCAGTACTTC
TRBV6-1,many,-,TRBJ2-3,CASSTLATDTQYF,TGTGCCAGCAGTACCTTAGCCACAGATACGCAGTATTTT
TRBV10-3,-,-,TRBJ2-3,CATETGRSSTDTQYF,TGTGCCACGGAGACAGGGAGGTCTAGCACAGATACGCAGTATTTT
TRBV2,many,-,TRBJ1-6,CASRSDNSPLHF,TGTGCCAGCAGGTCAGACAATTCACCCCTCCACTTT
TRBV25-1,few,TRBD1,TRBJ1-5,CASSSRLQGDQPQHF,TGTGCCAGCAGCTCTCGGTTACAGGGGGATCAGCCCCAGCATTTT
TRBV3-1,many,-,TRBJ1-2,CASSQDGGRSYGYTF,TGTGCCAGCAGCCAAGATGGGGGACGGAGCTATGGCTACACCTTC
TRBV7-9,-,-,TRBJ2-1,CASDALRGGEQFF,TGTGCCAGCGACGCCCTGCGTGGTGGGGAGCAGTTCTTC
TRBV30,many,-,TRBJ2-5,CAWSGGLQETQYF,TGTGCCTGGAGTGGTGGGTTACAAGAGACCCAGTACTTC